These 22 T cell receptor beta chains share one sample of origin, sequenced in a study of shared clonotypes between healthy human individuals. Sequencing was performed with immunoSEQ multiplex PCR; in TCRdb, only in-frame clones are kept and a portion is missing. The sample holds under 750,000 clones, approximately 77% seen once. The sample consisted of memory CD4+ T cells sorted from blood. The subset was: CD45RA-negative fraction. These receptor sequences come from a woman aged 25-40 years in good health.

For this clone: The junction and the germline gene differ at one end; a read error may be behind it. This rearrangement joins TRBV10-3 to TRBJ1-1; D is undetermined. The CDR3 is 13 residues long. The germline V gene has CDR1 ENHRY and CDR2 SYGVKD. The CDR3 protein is CASSYEEDTEAFF. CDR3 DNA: TGTGCCAGCAGTTACGAGGAGGACACTGAAGCTTTCTTT.

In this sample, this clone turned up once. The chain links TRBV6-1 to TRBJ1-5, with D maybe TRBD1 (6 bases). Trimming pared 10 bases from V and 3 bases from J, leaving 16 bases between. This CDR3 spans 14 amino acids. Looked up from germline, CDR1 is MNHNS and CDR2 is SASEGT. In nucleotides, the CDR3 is TGTGCCACCCGAAATGGGGGCTACAATCAGCCCCAGCATTTT. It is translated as CATRNGGYNQPQHF.

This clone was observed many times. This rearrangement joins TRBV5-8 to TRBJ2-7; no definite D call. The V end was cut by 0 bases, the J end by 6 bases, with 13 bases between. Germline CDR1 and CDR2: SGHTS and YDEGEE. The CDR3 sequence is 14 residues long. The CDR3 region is CASSLVEFGSEQYF. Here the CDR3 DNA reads TGTGCCAGCAGCTTGGTGGAGTTTGGGTCCGAGCAGTACTTC.

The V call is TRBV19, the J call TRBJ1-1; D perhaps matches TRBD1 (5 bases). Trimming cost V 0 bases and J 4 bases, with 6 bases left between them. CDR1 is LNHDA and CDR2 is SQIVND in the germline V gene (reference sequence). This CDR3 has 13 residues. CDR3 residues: CASSIEGGTEAFF. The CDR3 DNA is TGTGCCAGTAGTATAGAGGGGGGCACTGAAGCTTTCTTT. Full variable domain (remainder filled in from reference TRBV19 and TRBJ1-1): DGGITQSPKYLFRKEGQNVTLSCEQNLNHDAMYWYRQDPGQGLRLIYYSQIVNDFQKGDIAEGYSVSREKKESFPLTVTSAQKNPTAFYLCASSIEGGTEAFFGQGTRLTVV.

CDR3 loop: CASGNGQGDNQPQHF. In DNA form, the CDR3 reads TGTGCCAGCGGTAATGGACAGGGTGACAATCAGCCCCAGCATTTT. The J gene is TRBJ1-5, the V gene TRBV2, with 8 bases lining up with TRBD1. This CDR3 region has 15 residues. CDR1 and CDR2 from the germline V gene are SNHLY and FYNNEI. Losses at the gene ends were 8 bases for V and 3 bases for J; bases not matched to a gene: 9.

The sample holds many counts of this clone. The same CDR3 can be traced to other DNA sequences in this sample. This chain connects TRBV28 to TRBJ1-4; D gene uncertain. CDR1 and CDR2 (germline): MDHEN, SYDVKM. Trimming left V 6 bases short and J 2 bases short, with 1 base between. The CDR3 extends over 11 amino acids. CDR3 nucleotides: TGTGCCAGCAGGACTAATGAAAAACTGTTTTTT. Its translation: CASRTNEKLFF.

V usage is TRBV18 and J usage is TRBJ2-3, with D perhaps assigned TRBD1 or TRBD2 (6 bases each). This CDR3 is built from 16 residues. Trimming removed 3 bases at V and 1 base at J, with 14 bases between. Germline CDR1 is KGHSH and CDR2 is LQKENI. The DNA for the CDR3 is TGTGCCAGCTCACCTAAAGGACAGCGGGGCACAGATACGCAGTATTTT. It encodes CASSPKGQRGTDTQYF.

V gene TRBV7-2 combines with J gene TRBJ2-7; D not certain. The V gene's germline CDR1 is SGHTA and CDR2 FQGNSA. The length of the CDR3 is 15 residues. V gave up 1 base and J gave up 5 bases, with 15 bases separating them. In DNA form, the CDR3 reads TGTGCCAGCAGCTTAGGAGGCCAGGTTTATAACGAGCAGTACTTC. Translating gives CASSLGGQVYNEQYF.

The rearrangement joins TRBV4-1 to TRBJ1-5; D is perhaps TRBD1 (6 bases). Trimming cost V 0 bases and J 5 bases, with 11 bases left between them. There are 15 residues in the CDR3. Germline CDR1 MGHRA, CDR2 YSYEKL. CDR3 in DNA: TGCGCCAGCAGCCAAGATCGGGGGGCGTATCAGCCCCAGCATTTT. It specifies CASSQDRGAYQPQHF.

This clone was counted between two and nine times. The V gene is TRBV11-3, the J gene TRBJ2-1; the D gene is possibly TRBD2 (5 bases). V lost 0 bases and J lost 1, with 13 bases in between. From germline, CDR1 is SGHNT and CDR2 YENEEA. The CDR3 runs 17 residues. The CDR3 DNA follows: TGTGCCAGCAGCTTAGATCCTCCGGGGTTATCCTACAATGAGCAGTTCTTC. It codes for CASSLDPPGLSYNEQFF.

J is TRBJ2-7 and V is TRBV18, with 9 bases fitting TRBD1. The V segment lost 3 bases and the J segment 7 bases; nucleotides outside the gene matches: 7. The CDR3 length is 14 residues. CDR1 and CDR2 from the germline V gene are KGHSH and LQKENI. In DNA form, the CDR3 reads TGTGCCAGCTCACCCGTTACAGGGGGCCGGGAGCAGTACTTC. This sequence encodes CASSPVTGGREQYF.

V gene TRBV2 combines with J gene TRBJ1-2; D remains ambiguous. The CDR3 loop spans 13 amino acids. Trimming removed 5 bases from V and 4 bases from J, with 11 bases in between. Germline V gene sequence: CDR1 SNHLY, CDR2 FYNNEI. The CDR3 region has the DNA TGTGCCAGCAGTCAAGACGGCGCCTATGGCTACACCTTC. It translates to CASSQDGAYGYTF.

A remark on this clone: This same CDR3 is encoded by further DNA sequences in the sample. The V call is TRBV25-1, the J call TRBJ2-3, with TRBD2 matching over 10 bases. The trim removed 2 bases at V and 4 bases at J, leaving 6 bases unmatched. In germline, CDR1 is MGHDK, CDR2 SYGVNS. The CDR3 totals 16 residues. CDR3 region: CASSESLAGVADTQYF. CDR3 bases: TGTGCCAGCAGTGAAAGCCTAGCGGGAGTGGCAGATACGCAGTATTTT.

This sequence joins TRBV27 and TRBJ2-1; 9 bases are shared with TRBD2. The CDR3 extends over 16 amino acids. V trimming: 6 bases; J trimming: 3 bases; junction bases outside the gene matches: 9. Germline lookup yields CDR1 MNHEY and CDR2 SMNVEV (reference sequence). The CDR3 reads CASRSIAGVNYNEQFF. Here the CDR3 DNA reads TGTGCCAGCAGAAGTATAGCGGGAGTAAACTACAATGAGCAGTTCTTC.

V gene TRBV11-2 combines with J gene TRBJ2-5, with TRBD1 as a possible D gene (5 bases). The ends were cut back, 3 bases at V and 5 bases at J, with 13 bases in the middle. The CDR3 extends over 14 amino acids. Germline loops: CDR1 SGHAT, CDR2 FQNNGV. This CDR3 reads CASSFQGFGETQYF. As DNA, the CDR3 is TGTGCCAGCAGCTTCCAGGGTTTCGGGGAGACCCAGTACTTC.

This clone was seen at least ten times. CDR3 in DNA: TGCGCCAGCAGCTTGGGCACGAGTCAGCCCCAGCATTTT. Encoded protein: CASSLGTSQPQHF. The chain links TRBV5-1 to TRBJ1-5; no reliable D call. The V and J ends lost 0 bases and 6 bases respectively, with 7 bases between them. Germline values: CDR1 SGHRS, CDR2 YFSETQ. The CDR3 length is 13 residues.

CDR3 bases: TGTGCCAGCAGAAAGACTAGGGGGGAGTACGGTTATACGCAGTATTTT. Its translation: CASRKTRGEYGYTQYF. V usage is TRBV28 and J usage is TRBJ2-3; D is possibly TRBD1 or TRBD2 (6 bases each). The germline V gene has CDR1 MDHEN and CDR2 SYDVKM. The CDR3 covers 16 residues. The V end was cut by 6 bases, the J end by 7 bases, with 23 bases between.

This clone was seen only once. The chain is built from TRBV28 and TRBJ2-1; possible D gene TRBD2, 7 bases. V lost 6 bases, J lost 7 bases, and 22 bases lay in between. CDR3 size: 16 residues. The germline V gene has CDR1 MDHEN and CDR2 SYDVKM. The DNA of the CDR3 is TGTGCCAGCAGACAACCGGCAGGGGTCGGGGGGAATGAGCAGTTCTTC. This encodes CASRQPAGVGGNEQFF.

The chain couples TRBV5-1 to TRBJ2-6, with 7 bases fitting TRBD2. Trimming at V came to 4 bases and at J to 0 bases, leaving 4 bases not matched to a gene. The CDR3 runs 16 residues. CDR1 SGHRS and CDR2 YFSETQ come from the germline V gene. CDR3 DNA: TGCGCCAGCAGCCGTACGGGGGGCTCTGGGGCCAACGTCCTGACTTTC. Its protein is CASSRTGGSGANVLTF.

CDR3 DNA: TGTGCCAGCAGCTCTAGACTAGCGGGAGTCTCCTACGAGCAGTACTTC. It specifies CASSSRLAGVSYEQYF. The V and J genes are TRBV21-1 and TRBJ2-7; the table assigns TRBD2, which was not confirmed against the DNA. TRBV21-1 is assigned pseudogene status. The CDR3 runs 16 residues.

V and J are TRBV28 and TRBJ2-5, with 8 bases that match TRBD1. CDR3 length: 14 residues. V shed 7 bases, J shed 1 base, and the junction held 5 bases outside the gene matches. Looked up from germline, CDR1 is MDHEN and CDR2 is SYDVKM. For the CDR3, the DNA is TGTGCCAGCACCCCAGGGGGCCCCCAAGAGACCCAGTACTTC. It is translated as CASTPGGPQETQYF. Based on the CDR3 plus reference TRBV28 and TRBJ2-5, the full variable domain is DVKVTQSSRYLVKRTGEKVFLECVQDMDHENMFWYRQDPGLGLRLIYFSYDVKMKEKGDIPEGYSVSREKKERFSLILESASTNQTSMYLCASTPGGPQETQYFGPGTRLLVL.

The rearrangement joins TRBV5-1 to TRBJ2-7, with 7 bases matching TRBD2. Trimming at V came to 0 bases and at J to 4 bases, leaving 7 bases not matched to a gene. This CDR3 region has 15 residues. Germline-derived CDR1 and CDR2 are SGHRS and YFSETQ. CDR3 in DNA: TGCGCCAGCAGCTTGGGAGCGGGACTCGATTACGAGCAGTACTTC. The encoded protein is CASSLGAGLDYEQYF.